The clone carrying this T cell receptor (beta chain) was observed a few times. Antigen specificity is unknown. At one boundary the junction diverges from the germline segment, which might be a read error. Ahead of thyroid surgery, no patient had received treatment of any kind. These data belong to a study of metastatic and nonmetastatic thyroid tumors. Study-level points and caveats: Patients with malignant thyroid tumors reportedly had significantly higher TCR beta diversity than those with benign nodules, in blood and tumor.

TCRdb ran MiXCR on the PCR reads. Of under 7,500 clones listed, about 30% were seen once; the top ten hold 15% to 20%. The CDR3 is 12 amino acids. In germline, CDR1 is MNHEY, CDR2 SMNVEV (reference sequence). The receptor comes from a female donor with papillary thyroid cancer or a benign thyroid nodule (not recorded which). Some clones in this sample may be carry-over from other donors' samples. The chain uses TRBV27 and TRBJ2-7; the D gene is possibly TRBD1 (5 bases). Specimen: adjacent normal tissue. The CDR3 loop reads CASRRRVYEHYF. CDR3 bases: TGTGCCAGCAGGCGCAGGGTTTACGAGCATTACTTC.